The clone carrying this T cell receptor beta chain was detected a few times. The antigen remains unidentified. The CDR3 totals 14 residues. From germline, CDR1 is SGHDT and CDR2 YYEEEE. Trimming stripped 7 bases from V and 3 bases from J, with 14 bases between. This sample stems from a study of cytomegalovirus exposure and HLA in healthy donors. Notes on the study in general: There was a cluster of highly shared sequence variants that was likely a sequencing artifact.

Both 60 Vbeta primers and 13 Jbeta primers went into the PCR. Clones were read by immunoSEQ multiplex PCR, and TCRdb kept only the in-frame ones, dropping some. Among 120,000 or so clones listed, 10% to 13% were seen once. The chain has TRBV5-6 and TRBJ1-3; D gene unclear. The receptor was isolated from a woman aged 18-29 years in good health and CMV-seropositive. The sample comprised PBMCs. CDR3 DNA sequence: TGTGCCAGCGCTTATTACGGGGTTGGAAACACCATATATTTT. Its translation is CASAYYGVGNTIYF. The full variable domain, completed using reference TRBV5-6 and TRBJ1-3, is DAGVTQSPTHLIKTRGQQVTLRCSPKSGHDTVSWYQQALGQGPQFIFQYYEEEERQRGNFPDRFSGHQFPNYSSELNVNALLLGDSALYLCASAYYGVGNTIYFGEGSWLTVV.